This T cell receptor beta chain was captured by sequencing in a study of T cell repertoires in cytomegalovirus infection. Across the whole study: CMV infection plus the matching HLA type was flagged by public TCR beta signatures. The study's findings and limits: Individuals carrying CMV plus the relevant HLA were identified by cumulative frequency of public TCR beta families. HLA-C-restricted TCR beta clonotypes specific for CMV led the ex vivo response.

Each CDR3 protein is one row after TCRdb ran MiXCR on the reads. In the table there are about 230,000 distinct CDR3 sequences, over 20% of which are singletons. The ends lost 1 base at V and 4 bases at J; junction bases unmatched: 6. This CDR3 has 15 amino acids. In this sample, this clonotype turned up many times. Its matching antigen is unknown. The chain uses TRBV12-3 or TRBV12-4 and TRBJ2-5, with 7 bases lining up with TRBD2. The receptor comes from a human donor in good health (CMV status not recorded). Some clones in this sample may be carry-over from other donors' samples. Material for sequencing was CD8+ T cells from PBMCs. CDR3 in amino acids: CASSLGAGDPETQYF. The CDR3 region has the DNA TGTGCCAGCAGTTTAGGTGCGGGGGACCCAGAGACCCAGTACTTC.